This passage covers 32 T cell receptor beta chains from one sample sequenced in a study of shared clonotypes between healthy human individuals. Using immunoSEQ multiplex PCR, the repertoire was profiled, and TCRdb retains in-frame clones only, with some absent. This table has about 820,000 clones, almost 95% appearing once. Selected positively for CCR7 and CD45RO-negative, naive CD8 cells excluded terminally differentiated effector memory CD45RA+ cells. Sequenced: naive CD8+ T cells sorted from blood. These receptor sequences come from a man aged 25-45 years in good health.

J is TRBJ2-7 and V is TRBV27; TRBD2 matches at 8 bases. The CDR3 has 13 amino acids. Germline V CDR1 and CDR2: MNHEY, SMNVEV (reference sequence). The J segment lost 3 bases and the V segment lost 5 bases, leaving 3 bases of the junction unmatched. In nucleotides, the CDR3 is TGTGCCAGCAGTACCACTAGCGGCTACGAGCAGTACTTC. Amino acids: CASSTTSGYEQYF.

The V and J genes are TRBV10-3 and TRBJ2-7; the match to TRBD1 covers 10 bases. Trimming removed 11 bases from V and 2 bases from J; junction bases left unmatched: 6. Germline lookup yields CDR1 ENHRY and CDR2 SYGVKD. The CDR3 covers 13 residues. CDR3 loop: CAGGQGLTYEQYF. The CDR3 bases are TGTGCCGGGGGACAGGGGTTAACCTACGAGCAGTACTTC.

In its sample, this clone was seen once. V usage is TRBV4-3 and J usage is TRBJ2-7; 9 bases map to TRBD2. This CDR3 is built from 16 residues. Unmatched junction bases numbered 8, after V lost 0 bases and J lost 5 bases. The germline V gene encodes CDR1 LGHNA and CDR2 YSLEER. The CDR3 bases are TGCGCCAGCAGCCAAGATTGGGCGGGAGGGCCCAACGAGCAGTACTTC. This sequence encodes CASSQDWAGGPNEQYF.

This clone was picked up one time. The chain carries TRBV4-1 and TRBJ1-1; no clear D gene. Germline CDR1 MGHRA, CDR2 YSYEKL. Trimming shortened V by 4 bases and J by 0 bases, and 18 bases separated the two germline ends. The length of the CDR3 is 17 residues. The CDR3 loop is CASSPLGLKDLNTEAFF. The CDR3 coding sequence is TGCGCCAGCAGCCCCCTTGGCCTGAAGGACTTGAACACTGAAGCTTTCTTT.

The CDR3 protein is CASSAGNEQYF. The CDR3, as DNA: TGTGCCAGCAGCGCTGGAAACGAGCAGTACTTC. The gene calls are TRBV13 and TRBJ2-7; D remains ambiguous. The CDR3 loop spans 11 amino acids. V was pared by 5 bases and J by 5 bases, with 7 bases between. Germline V CDR1 and CDR2: PRHDT, FYEKMQ (reference sequence).

The genes are TRBV2 and TRBJ2-3; D remains unclear. Germline V CDR1 and CDR2: SNHLY, FYNNEI. CDR3 length: 13 amino acids. Trimming left V 5 bases short and J 7 bases short, with 13 bases between. The CDR3 loop reads CASSTGPTYTQYF. In DNA form, the CDR3 reads TGTGCCAGCAGTACGGGCCCCACGTATACGCAGTATTTT.

J is TRBJ1-4 and V is TRBV27; 7 positions agree with TRBD1. V was clipped by 4 bases and J by 6 bases; unmatched bases: 11. This CDR3 is 16 amino acids long. Germline V gene data show CDR1 as MNHEY and CDR2 as SMNVEV (reference sequence). Here the CDR3 DNA reads TGTGCCAGCAGTTCCAACCTACAGGGGCGGGATGAAAAACTGTTTTTT. Translating gives CASSSNLQGRDEKLFF.

This chain joins TRBV28 and TRBJ2-1; the match to TRBD2 covers 7 bases. There are 15 residues in the CDR3. Germline V lookup: CDR1 MDHEN, CDR2 SYDVKM. Trimming at V came to 6 bases and at J to 4 bases, leaving 9 bases not matched to a gene. CDR3 loop: CASRSGGSEYNEQFF. The CDR3 bases are TGTGCCAGCAGGAGTGGCGGGAGCGAATACAATGAGCAGTTCTTC. Supplemented by reference TRBV28 and TRBJ2-1, the full variable domain reads DVKVTQSSRYLVKRTGEKVFLECVQDMDHENMFWYRQDPGLGLRLIYFSYDVKMKEKGDIPEGYSVSREKKERFSLILESASTNQTSMYLCASRSGGSEYNEQFFGPGTRLTVL.

Only one count was recorded for this clone. The rearrangement joins TRBV1 to TRBJ2-1; the table assigns TRBD2, which was not confirmed against the DNA. TRBV1 is noted as a pseudogene. The CDR3 length is 17 residues. CDR3 protein: CTSSPIPAGSSYNEQFF. CDR3 bases: TGCACCAGCAGCCCCATCCCAGCGGGTAGCTCCTACAATGAGCAGTTCTTC.

The chain uses TRBV10-3 and TRBJ1-1; D gene ambiguous. The V gene's germline CDR1 is ENHRY and CDR2 SYGVKD. This CDR3 region has 13 residues. V was clipped by 6 bases and J by 5 bases, with 13 bases between them. The CDR3 loop is CAISETRLTEAFF. The CDR3 nucleotides read TGTGCCATCAGCGAGACGCGCCTGACTGAAGCTTTCTTT.

The rearrangement joins TRBV19 to TRBJ2-7; the match to TRBD2 covers 8 bases. CDR1 LNHDA and CDR2 SQIVND come from the germline V gene (reference sequence). This CDR3 is 13 amino acids long. The CDR3 DNA reads as TGTGCTACTAGCGGATTGTACGTCTACGAGCAGTACTTC. This gives the protein CATSGLYVYEQYF.

The chain is built from TRBV19 and TRBJ1-2, with D unclear. The CDR3 has 12 residues. The V end lost 2 bases, the J end lost 8 bases, and 9 bases lay between the germline ends. Germline values: CDR1 LNHDA, CDR2 SQIVND (reference sequence). The CDR3 DNA reads TGTGCCAGTAGTATACAAGGGAACGGCTACACCTTC. Protein product: CASSIQGNGYTF.

CDR3 in amino acids: CAILQGNYGYTF. CDR3 DNA sequence: TGTGCCATCCTACAGGGGAACTATGGCTACACCTTC. This chain uses TRBV10-3 with TRBJ1-2; 7 bases align to TRBD1. Germline values: CDR1 ENHRY, CDR2 SYGVKD. J gave up 2 bases and V 8 bases, and 2 bases lay outside the gene matches. The CDR3 totals 12 residues.

The J gene is TRBJ2-3, the V gene TRBV7-3; no firm D call. Germline V lookup: CDR1 SGHTA, CDR2 FQGTGA. Trimming cost V 5 bases and J 5 bases, with 17 bases left between them. The CDR3 has 15 residues. In DNA, the CDR3 is TGTGCCAGCAGCCCATACTTCTCCGTCGGAGATACGCAGTATTTT. Translation gives CASSPYFSVGDTQYF.

This clone appeared a single time. The chain is built from TRBV28 and TRBJ2-5; possible D gene TRBD1, 6 bases. V lost 3 bases to trimming and J lost 2 bases, with 13 bases between them. The CDR3 consists of 15 residues. Per the germline V gene, CDR1 is MDHEN and CDR2 is SYDVKM. The CDR3 is CASSFQGKRQETQYF. The CDR3 coding sequence is TGTGCCAGCAGTTTCCAGGGGAAGCGACAAGAGACCCAGTACTTC.

As regards this clone: This likely traces to a read error, being one base from a far larger clone. Other nucleotide sequences in the sample specify the same CDR3. The chain uses TRBV5-5 and TRBJ1-4; D is unresolved. Trimming left V 5 bases short and J 5 bases short, with 16 bases between. In germline, CDR1 is SGHKS, CDR2 YYEKEE (reference sequence). This CDR3 region has 15 residues. The CDR3 DNA reads TGTGCCAGCAGTTTTACGGACGAGAAGAATGAAAAACTGTTTTTT. Protein product: CASSFTDEKNEKLFF.

Note on this clone: The identical CDR3 is also encoded by other nucleotide sequences in the sample. This CDR3 is CASSLGQGALEQYF. The CDR3 region has the DNA TGTGCCAGCAGTTTGGGACAGGGAGCGCTCGAGCAGTACTTC. This chain connects TRBV27 to TRBJ2-7; 9 bases are shared with TRBD1. There are 14 residues in the CDR3. Germline loops: CDR1 MNHEY, CDR2 SMNVEV (reference sequence). V was clipped by 3 bases and J by 6 bases; unmatched bases: 6.

This sequence joins TRBV28 and TRBJ2-3; 7 bases align to TRBD2. From germline, CDR1 is MDHEN and CDR2 SYDVKM. This CDR3 has 15 amino acids. V gave up 8 bases and J gave up 3 bases; unmatched junction bases: 11. The CDR3 DNA is TGTGCCAGCTTACGGGCTAGCGGATCAACAGATACGCAGTATTTT. Its translation: CASLRASGSTDTQYF.

V usage is TRBV4-1 and J usage is TRBJ2-7; D could derive from TRBD1 or TRBD2 (5 bases each). CDR1 and CDR2 from the germline V gene are MGHRA and YSYEKL. The CDR3 is 14 residues long. Between the trimmed V and J ends, which lost 8 bases and 0 bases, there was a span of 14 bases. The chain's CDR3 is CASGTTGSSYEQYF. CDR3 bases: TGCGCCAGCGGGACGACCGGATCCTCCTACGAGCAGTACTTC.

This clone was seen a single time. The same CDR3 arises from other DNA sequences in this sample as well. J is TRBJ2-1 and V is TRBV7-9; 10 bases map to TRBD1. Germline-derived CDR1 and CDR2 are SEHNR and FQNEAQ (reference sequence). CDR3 length: 14 amino acids. Losses at the gene ends were 3 bases for V and 7 bases for J; bases not matched to a gene: 3. CDR3 in amino acids: CASSFRDRGNEQFF. The CDR3 DNA reads as TGTGCCAGCAGCTTTAGGGACAGGGGAAATGAGCAGTTCTTC.

Note on this clone: Other nucleotide sequences in the sample specify the same CDR3. The chain employs TRBV25-1 and TRBJ1-2; D call uncertain. The germline V and J ends were trimmed by 1 base and 3 bases, with 6 bases remaining between them. In germline, CDR1 is MGHDK, CDR2 SYGVNS. The CDR3 runs 13 residues. Here the CDR3 DNA reads TGTGCCAGCAGTGAATTGGGAGACTATGGCTACACCTTC. This sequence encodes CASSELGDYGYTF.

The rearrangement links TRBV11-2 to TRBJ2-7, with TRBD1 matching 7 bases. Germline CDR1 is SGHAT and CDR2 is FQNNGV. J lost 3 bases, V lost 4 bases, and 9 bases had no gene match. The CDR3 is made up of 15 amino acids. CDR3 amino acids: CASSSPDRTFYEQYF. The CDR3 DNA sequence: TGTGCCAGCAGCTCCCCGGACAGGACGTTCTACGAGCAGTACTTC.

The rearrangement joins TRBV7-9 to TRBJ1-5; the match to TRBD1 covers 10 bases. This CDR3 has 14 residues. Germline CDR1 is SEHNR and CDR2 is FQNEAQ (reference sequence). J was trimmed by 6 bases and V by 5 bases; bases with no gene match: 4. CDR3 in DNA: TGTGCCAGCAGCAATGGACAGGGGGGTCAGCCCCAGCATTTT. The encoded protein is CASSNGQGGQPQHF.

This chain connects TRBV11-2 to TRBJ2-5, with a weak D call TRBD1 (5 bases). Matching the DNA end better, TRBJ2-7 makes the J call doubtful. The CDR3 is 14 residues long. Germline assignment: CDR1 SGHAT and CDR2 FQNNGV. The chain's CDR3 is CASSLVAGTYEQYF. CDR3 bases: TGTGCCAGCAGCTTAGTGGCAGGGACCTACGAGCAGTACTTC.

This chain joins TRBV11-2 and TRBJ1-1; TRBD1 is a possible D gene (5 bases). CDR3 length: 11 amino acids. Germline V gene data show CDR1 as SGHAT and CDR2 as FQNNGV. V lost 4 bases and J 8 bases, leaving 8 bases between the germline ends. CDR3 sequence reads: CASSYTGEAFF. The CDR3 DNA follows: TGTGCCAGCAGCTACACAGGAGAAGCTTTCTTT.

This chain connects TRBV30 to TRBJ2-1, with TRBD2 as a possible D gene (7 bases). The CDR3 runs to 15 residues. CDR1 is GTSNPN, CDR2 SVGIG, per germline (reference sequence). V gave up 0 bases and J gave up 8 bases, with 17 bases separating them. The CDR3 DNA reads as TGTGCCTGGAGTGTAGGAGTTTCGGGGGGCGATGAGCAGTTCTTC. It specifies CAWSVGVSGGDEQFF. The full variable domain, completed using reference TRBV30 and TRBJ2-1, is SQTIHQWPATLVQPVGSPLSLECTVEGTSNPNLYWYRQAAGRGLQLLFYSVGIGQISSEVPQNLSASRPQDRQFILSSKKLLLSDSGFYLCAWSVGVSGGDEQFFGPGTRLTVL.

The V call is TRBV5-6, the J call TRBJ1-1, with 8 bases identical to TRBD1. The V and J ends lost 3 bases and 5 bases, in that order; junction bases with no gene match: 0. The CDR3 is 12 residues long. The germline V gene has CDR1 SGHDT and CDR2 YYEEEE. The CDR3 here is CASSWTGTEAFF. The CDR3 bases are TGTGCCAGCAGCTGGACAGGGACTGAAGCTTTCTTT.

The genes are TRBV4-1 and TRBJ1-5, with D possibly being TRBD1 (5 bases). Germline V gives CDR1 MGHRA, CDR2 YSYEKL. The V gene lost 0 bases and the J gene lost 2 bases, with 11 bases spanning the gap. CDR3 length equals 16 residues. This CDR3 reads CASSQDGQGRNQPQHF. CDR3 in DNA: TGCGCCAGCAGCCAAGATGGGCAGGGACGCAATCAGCCCCAGCATTTT.

The CDR3 loop is CASSLAPVMKSASTDTQYF. CDR3 nucleotide sequence: TGTGCCAGCAGCTTGGCTCCTGTCATGAAATCCGCTAGCACAGATACGCAGTATTTT. The chain recombines TRBV5-5 with TRBJ2-3; D gene ambiguous. CDR1 SGHKS and CDR2 YYEKEE come from the germline V gene (reference sequence). This CDR3 is 19 amino acids long. Deletions cut 0 bases from V and 0 bases from J, with 20 bases between.

Points on this clone: The same CDR3 can be traced to other DNA sequences in this sample. The chain employs TRBV7-9 and TRBJ2-1; 7 bases align to TRBD2. After removal of 2 bases from V and 0 bases from J, the junction contained 4 bases not matched to a gene. The CDR3 consists of 16 residues. Germline V gives CDR1 SEHNR, CDR2 FQNEAQ (reference sequence). As DNA, the CDR3 is TGTGCCAGCAGCTTACGGGGAGGGAGCTCCTACAATGAGCAGTTCTTC. Translating gives CASSLRGGSSYNEQFF.

The V and J genes are TRBV7-3 and TRBJ2-3, with 9 bases matching TRBD1. With V trimmed by 3 bases and J by 4 bases, 5 bases remained unmatched. The germline gives CDR1 SGHTA, CDR2 FQGTGA. The CDR3 covers 15 residues. The CDR3 loop is CASSFTGGAPDTQYF. The CDR3 nucleotides are TGTGCCAGCAGCTTTACAGGGGGCGCCCCAGATACGCAGTATTTT.

DNA for the CDR3: TGTGCCAGCAGCTTATATGGAGCCGGGGAGCTGTTTTTT. This codes for CASSLYGAGELFF. The gene calls are TRBV7-6 and TRBJ2-2; D is ambiguous. This CDR3 is 13 amino acids long. Trimming took off 2 bases at V and 6 bases at J, with 7 bases between the two ends. Germline V gene lookup returns CDR1 SGHVS and CDR2 FNYEAQ.